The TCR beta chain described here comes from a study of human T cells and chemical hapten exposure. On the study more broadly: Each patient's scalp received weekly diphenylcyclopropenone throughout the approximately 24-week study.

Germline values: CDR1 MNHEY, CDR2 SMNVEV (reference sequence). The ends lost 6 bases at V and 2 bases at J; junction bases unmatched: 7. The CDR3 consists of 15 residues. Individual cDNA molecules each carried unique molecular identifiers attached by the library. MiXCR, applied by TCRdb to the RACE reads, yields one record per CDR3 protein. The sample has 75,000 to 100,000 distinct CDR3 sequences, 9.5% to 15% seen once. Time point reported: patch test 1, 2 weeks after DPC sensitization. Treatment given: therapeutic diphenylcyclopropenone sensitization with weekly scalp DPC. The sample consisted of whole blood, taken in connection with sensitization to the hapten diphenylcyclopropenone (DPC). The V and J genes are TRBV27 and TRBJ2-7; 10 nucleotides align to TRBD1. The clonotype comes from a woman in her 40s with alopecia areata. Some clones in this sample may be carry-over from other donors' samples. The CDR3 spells CASRPGQGPPYEQYF. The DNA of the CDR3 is TGTGCCAGCAGGCCGGGACAGGGGCCCCCCTACGAGCAGTACTTC.